This T cell receptor beta chain derives from a study of CD8 T cells in ankylosing spondylitis. As regards this clonotype: Its antigen is unidentified.

Study-level points and caveats: Blood from ankylosing spondylitis patients appeared to carry a characteristic roughly 8-variant TCR beta motif. Significantly higher representation of disease-linked clones was reported for matched ankylosing spondylitis synovial fluid.

Libraries for TCR beta were made by quantitative 5'-RACE with molecular barcodes. TCRdb reanalysed the 5' RACE reads using MiXCR and keeps one entry per CDR3 protein. The sample yields around 770,000 distinct CDR3 sequences, 10% to 15% seen once. What was sequenced was blood, either unsorted or a sorted T cell fraction (not recorded which). This TCR was sampled from a male donor with ankylosing spondylitis.

The CDR3 DNA follows: TGTGCCAGCAGCTTTACGGACGATAGCTATGGCTACACCTTC. Its translation: CASSFTDDSYGYTF. The chain uses TRBV11-2 and TRBJ1-2; D is ambiguous. This CDR3 contains 14 residues. Germline CDR1 SGHAT, CDR2 FQNNGV. Deletions cut 3 bases from V and 4 bases from J, with 12 bases between.